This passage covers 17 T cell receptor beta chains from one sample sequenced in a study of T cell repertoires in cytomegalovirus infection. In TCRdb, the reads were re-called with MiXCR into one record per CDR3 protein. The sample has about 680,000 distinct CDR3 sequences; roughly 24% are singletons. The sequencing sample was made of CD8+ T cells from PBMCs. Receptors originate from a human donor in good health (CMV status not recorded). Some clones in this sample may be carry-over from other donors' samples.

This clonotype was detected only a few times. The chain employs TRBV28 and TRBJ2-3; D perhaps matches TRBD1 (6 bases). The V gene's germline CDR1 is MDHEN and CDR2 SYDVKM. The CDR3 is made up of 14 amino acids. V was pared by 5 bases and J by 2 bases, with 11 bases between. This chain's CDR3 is CASSRGQLTDTQYF. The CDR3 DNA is TGTGCCAGCAGTCGGGGACAACTCACAGATACGCAGTATTTT.

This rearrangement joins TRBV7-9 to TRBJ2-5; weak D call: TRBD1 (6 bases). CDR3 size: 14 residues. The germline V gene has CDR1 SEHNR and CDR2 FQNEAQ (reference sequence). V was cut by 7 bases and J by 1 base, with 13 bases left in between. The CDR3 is CASTPTGFQETQYF. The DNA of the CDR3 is TGTGCCAGCACCCCAACAGGGTTCCAAGAGACCCAGTACTTC.

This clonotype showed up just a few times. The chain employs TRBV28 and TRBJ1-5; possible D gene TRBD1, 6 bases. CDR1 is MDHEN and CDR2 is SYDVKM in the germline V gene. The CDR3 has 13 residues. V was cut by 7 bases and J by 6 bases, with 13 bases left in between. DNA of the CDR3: TGTGCCAGCACGAGGGGGGTATCTCAGCCCCAGCATTTT. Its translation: CASTRGVSQPQHF.

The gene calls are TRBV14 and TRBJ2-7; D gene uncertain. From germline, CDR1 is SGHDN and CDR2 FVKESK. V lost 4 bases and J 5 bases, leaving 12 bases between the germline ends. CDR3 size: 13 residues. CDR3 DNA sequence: TGTGCCAGCAGCCCTATAAATACCAACGAGCAGTACTTC. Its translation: CASSPINTNEQYF.

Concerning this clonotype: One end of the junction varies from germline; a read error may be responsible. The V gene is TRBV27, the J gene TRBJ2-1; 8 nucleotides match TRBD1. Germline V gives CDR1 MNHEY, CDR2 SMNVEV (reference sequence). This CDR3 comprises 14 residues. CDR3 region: CVSSGQGNYNEQFF. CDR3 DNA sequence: TGTGTCAGCAGTGGACAGGGCAACTACAATGAGCAGTTCTTC.

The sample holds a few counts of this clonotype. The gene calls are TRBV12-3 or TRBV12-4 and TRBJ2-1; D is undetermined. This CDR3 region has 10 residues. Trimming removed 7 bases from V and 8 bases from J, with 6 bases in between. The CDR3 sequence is CASKADEQFF. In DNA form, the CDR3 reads TGTGCCAGCAAGGCGGATGAGCAGTTCTTC.

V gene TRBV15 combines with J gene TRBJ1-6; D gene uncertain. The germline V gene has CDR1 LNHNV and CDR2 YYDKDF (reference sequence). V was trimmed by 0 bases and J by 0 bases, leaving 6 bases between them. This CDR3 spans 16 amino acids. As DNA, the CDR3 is TGTGCCACCAGCAGAGATCGCGACTCCTATAATTCACCCCTCCACTTT. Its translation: CATSRDRDSYNSPLHF.

CDR3 residues: CASSLGRGNYGYTF. CDR3 sequence (DNA): TGTGCCAGCAGTTTGGGTAGAGGAAACTATGGCTACACCTTC. The chain combines TRBV6-5 with TRBJ1-2; D is undetermined. V was pared by 4 bases and J by 2 bases, with 11 bases between. CDR3 length: 14 residues. Germline values: CDR1 MNHEY, CDR2 SVGAGI.

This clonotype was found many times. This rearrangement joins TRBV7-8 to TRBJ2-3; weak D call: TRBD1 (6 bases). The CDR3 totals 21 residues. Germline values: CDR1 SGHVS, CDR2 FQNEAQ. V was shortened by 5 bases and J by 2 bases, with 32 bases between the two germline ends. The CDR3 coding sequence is TGTGCCAGCAGCACGCCAGACAGGACTTATCTCGCAGGGTGGAACACAGATACGCAGTATTTT. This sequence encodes CASSTPDRTYLAGWNTDTQYF.

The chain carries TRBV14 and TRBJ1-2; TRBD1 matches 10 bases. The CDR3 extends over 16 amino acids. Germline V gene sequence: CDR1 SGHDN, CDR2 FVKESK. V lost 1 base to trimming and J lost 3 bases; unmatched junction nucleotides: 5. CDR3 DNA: TGTGCCAGCAGCCAAGTGCGGACAGGGGGAGACTATGGCTACACCTTC. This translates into CASSQVRTGGDYGYTF.

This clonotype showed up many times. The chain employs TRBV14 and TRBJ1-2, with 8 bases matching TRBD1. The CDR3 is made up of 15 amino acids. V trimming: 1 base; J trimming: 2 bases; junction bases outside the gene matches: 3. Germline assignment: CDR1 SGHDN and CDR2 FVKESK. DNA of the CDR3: TGTGCCAGCAGCCAAGTCGGACAGGGCAACTATGGCTACACCTTC. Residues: CASSQVGQGNYGYTF. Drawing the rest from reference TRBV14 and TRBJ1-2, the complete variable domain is EAGVTQFPSHSVIEKGQTVTLRCDPISGHDNLYWYRRVMGKEIKFLLHFVKESKQDESGMPNNRFLAERTGGTYSTLKVQPAELEDSGVYFCASSQVGQGNYGYTFGSGTRLTVV.

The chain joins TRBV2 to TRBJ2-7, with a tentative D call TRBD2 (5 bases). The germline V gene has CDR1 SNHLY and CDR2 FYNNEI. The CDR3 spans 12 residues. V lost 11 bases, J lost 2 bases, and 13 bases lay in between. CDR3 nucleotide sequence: TGTGCCGGACGGGGTAGAGCCTACGAGCAGTACGTC. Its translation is CAGRGRAYEQYV.

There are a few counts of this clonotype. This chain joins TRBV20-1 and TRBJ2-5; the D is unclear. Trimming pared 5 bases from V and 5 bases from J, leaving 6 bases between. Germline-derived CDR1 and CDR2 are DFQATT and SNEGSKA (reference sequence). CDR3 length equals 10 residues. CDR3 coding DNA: TGCAGTGCTGCCGCGGAGACCCAGTACTTC. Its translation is CSAAAETQYF.

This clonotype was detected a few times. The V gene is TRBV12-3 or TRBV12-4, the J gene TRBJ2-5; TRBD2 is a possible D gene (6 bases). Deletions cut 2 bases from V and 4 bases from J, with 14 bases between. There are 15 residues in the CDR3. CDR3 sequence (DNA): TGTGCCAGCAGTTTACTCGGGGGAACGGGAGAGACCCAGTACTTC. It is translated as CASSLLGGTGETQYF.

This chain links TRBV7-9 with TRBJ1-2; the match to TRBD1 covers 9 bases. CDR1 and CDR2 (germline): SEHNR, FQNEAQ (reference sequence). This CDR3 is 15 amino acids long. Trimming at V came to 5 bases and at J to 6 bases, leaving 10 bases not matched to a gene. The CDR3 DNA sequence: TGTGCCAGCAGCGACACAGGGGGCGGAATGGATGGCTACACCTTC. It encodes CASSDTGGGMDGYTF.

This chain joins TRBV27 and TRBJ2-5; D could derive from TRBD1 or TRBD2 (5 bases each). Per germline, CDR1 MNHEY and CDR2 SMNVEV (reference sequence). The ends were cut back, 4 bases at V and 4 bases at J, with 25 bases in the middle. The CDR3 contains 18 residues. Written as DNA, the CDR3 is TGTGCCAGCAGTTCCCGGGACCCTCGAACAGCATGGGGAGAGACCCAGTACTTC. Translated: CASSSRDPRTAWGETQYF.

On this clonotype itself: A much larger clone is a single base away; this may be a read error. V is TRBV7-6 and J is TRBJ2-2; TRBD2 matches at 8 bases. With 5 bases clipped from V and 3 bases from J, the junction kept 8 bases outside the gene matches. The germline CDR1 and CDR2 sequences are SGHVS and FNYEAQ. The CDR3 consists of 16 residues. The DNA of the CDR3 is TGTGCCAGCAGCCCAGGCGGGGGGACGTACACCGGGGAGCTGTTTTTT. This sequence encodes CASSPGGGTYTGELFF.